At least ten counts were recorded for the clone carrying this T cell receptor (beta chain). Antigen unknown. Memory CD4+ T cells were sorted as CD4+CD45RO+CD25- cells. Constant-region reverse primers amplified full-length variable regions, followed by semi-nested Nested Universal Primer A PCR. From the 5' RACE reads, TCRdb called clonotypes with MiXCR, one entry per CDR3 protein. The sample contains 35,000 to 50,000 distinct CDR3 sequences, about 30% of which appear only once. Study-wide results and limits: Tumor Treg TCRs overlapped most with tumor naive CD4+ cells.

The CDR3 length is 12 residues. Looked up from germline, CDR1 is SEHNR and CDR2 is FQNEAQ (reference sequence). V lost 9 bases and J lost 0, with 8 bases in between. The clonotype comes from a female donor with breast cancer. The genes are TRBV7-9 and TRBJ1-1; tentatively, D is TRBD1 (6 bases). What was sequenced was tumor-infiltrating memory CD4+ T cells sorted from the breast tumor. Subset indicated: memory CD4+ T cells, CD4+CD45RO+CD25-. The CDR3 DNA sequence: TGTGCCAGTGGACAGATGAACACTGAAGCTTTCTTT. It encodes CASGQMNTEAFF.